The source of this TCR beta chain is a study of glioma-infiltrating T cells after dendritic cell vaccination. Overall study context: Monocyte-derived dendritic cells, cultured seven days with IL-4 and GM-CSF, were pulsed with autologous tumor lysate.

The PCR used 60 V beta and 13 J beta primers. The method was immunoSEQ multiplex PCR; TCRdb's version includes in-frame clones alone and lacks a portion of them. The sample has tens of thousands of clones; roughly 91% are singletons. The CDR3 runs to 10 residues. Germline-derived CDR1 and CDR2 are MGHDK and SYGVNS. V lost 8 bases and J lost 12, with 8 bases in between. As for time point: after dendritic cell vaccination, including at tumor progression/relapse. As for this clone: Its antigen is not known.

Broader study findings: TCR clonality showed no direct relationship with survival. The cohort had few patients with full blood and tumor sets.

The receptor was isolated from a human donor with glioblastoma. The J gene is TRBJ1-6, the V gene TRBV25-1; D unresolved. Here the sequenced sample was blood, taken after dendritic cell vaccination. CDR3 sequence: CASSPLPLHF. CDR3 DNA: TGTGCCAGCTCCCCACTACCCCTCCACTTT.